This T cell receptor beta chain comes out of a study of blood T cell repertoires in COVID-19 (dated by TCRdb to the early 2020s). Study-level background: Samples covering the acute and convalescent phases of COVID-19 were provided by collaborators in the United States, Italy and Spain. The samples were drawn from two sources: the first 160 participants of the ongoing ImmuneRACE study, and over 950 subjects contributed by 6 global collaborators. Nearly every sample came with metadata listing a de-identified subject ID, COVID-19 status, age in years and sex. A freely available public database, intended as a resource for researchers studying the immune response to SARS-CoV-2, is where the repertoires were released. Where HLA class I and class II types were available, the types were taken from metadata supplied by the sample provider, not from assay-based typing. Deeply sampled blood TCRbeta repertoires from subjects exposed to, actively infected with, or recovered from COVID-19 were included in the dataset. The prospective study material was composed of cDNA or gDNA derived from T cells, B-cell-depleted T cells, or PBMCs.

Study-wide findings and limitations: The amount of clinical and demographic metadata varied by source and participant and was provided uncurated.

Collaborating institutions collected whole blood in K2EDTA tubes following their own protocols. For TCRbeta analysis, collaborator samples were shipped as frozen whole blood, as isolated PBMCs, or as DNA extracted from either sample type. Germline trimming: 3 bases from V, 0 bases from J; junction bases outside gene matches: 4. CDR1 and CDR2 are read off the germline V gene as SNHLY and FYNNEI. The CDR3 measures 15 amino acids from cysteine to phenylalanine. Of the read, only the CDR3 DNA is kept; its 45 bases are in frame from base 1. TCRbeta CDR3 regions were amplified from genomic DNA using the immunoSEQ Assay, a bias-controlled multiplex PCR. The study's own analysis went as follows. Nucleated cell counts per sample were estimated from amplification of reference gene primers within the assay. Sequence reads were collapsed and filtered to measure the absolute abundance of every unique TCRbeta CDR3 rearrangement. For each sample, productive Simpson clonality was calculated as the square root of Simpson's diversity index across productive rearrangements. TCRdb holds this immuneACCESS table with in-frame rearrangements only. Some clones are missing; in checked studies, unresolved V genes explain under half, and the rest has no known cause. V, J and clone size reflect that table, while D and trimming were determined from the DNA. For this sample there are 150,000 to 200,000 clones; around 80% appear just once. The leading ten clones occupy approximately 8% of the sample.

As regards this clone: Its antigen specificity is not known. Base qualities are not recorded, but no much larger clone differs from it by a single base.

The origin of this receptor is a man aged 55-75 years with acute or convalescent COVID-19. The sequence is built from TRBV2 and TRBJ2-5, with 7 bases aligning to TRBD2. The specimen was peripheral blood. The sequence in DNA is TGTGCCAGCAGTGATCCAGCGGGGTACCAAGAGACCCAGTACTTC. Translated, it gives CASSDPAGYQETQYF.